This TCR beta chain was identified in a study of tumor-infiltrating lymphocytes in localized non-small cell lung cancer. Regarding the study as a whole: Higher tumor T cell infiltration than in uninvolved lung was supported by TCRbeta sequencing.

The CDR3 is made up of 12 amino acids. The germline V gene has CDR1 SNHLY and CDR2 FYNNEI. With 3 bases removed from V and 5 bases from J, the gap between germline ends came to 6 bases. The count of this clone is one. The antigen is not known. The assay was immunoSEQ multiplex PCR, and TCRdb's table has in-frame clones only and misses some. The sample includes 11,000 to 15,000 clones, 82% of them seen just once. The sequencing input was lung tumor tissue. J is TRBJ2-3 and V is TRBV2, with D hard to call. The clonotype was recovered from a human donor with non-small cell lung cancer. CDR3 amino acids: CASSEEQDTQYF. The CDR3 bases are TGTGCCAGCAGTGAGGAACAAGATACGCAGTATTTT.